This is a list of T cell receptor beta chains from one sample in a study of early T cells in non-severe SARS-CoV-2 infection. TCRdb re-analysed the 5' RACE reads in MiXCR, keeping a single row per CDR3 protein. This table has under 35,000 distinct CDR3 sequences, roughly 5.7% appearing once. The sample taken for sequencing was whole blood. The source is an adult who was a healthcare worker with PCR-confirmed SARS-CoV-2 infection or an uninfected control (not recorded which). CDR3s include the opening cysteine and the closing phenylalanine or tryptophan. A D gene is named only where the DNA matches it firmly. The size field is filled for only some rows; it gives once, few, many or a size class.

j_call: TRBJ1-4; d_call: NA; v_call: TRBV18; clone_size: many; cdr3_aa: CASSPVAGPGKSLLFF; cdr3_nt: TGTGCCAGCTCACCAGTCGCAGGCCCTGGAAAGAGTTTGCTGTTTTTT
j_call: TRBJ1-5; d_call: TRBD1; v_call: TRBV18; clone_size: many; cdr3_aa: CASSPTGDPYQPQHF; cdr3_nt: TGTGCCAGCTCGCCTACAGGGGACCCTTATCAGCCCCAGCATTTT
j_call: TRBJ2-7; d_call: NA; v_call: TRBV20-1; clone_size: NA; cdr3_aa: CSASRDYEQYF; cdr3_nt: TGCAGTGCTAGTAGGGACTACGAGCAGTACTTC
j_call: TRBJ2-5; d_call: NA; v_call: TRBV28; clone_size: many; cdr3_aa: CASSLPQKETQYF; cdr3_nt: TGTGCCAGCAGTTTACCCCAGAAAGAGACCCAGTACTTC
j_call: TRBJ2-7; d_call: NA; v_call: TRBV7-9; clone_size: NA; cdr3_aa: CASSPRNGGYEQYF; cdr3_nt: TGTGCCAGCAGCCCCAGGAATGGGGGGTACGAGCAGTACTTC
j_call: TRBJ1-5; d_call: NA; v_call: TRBV20-1; clone_size: NA; cdr3_aa: CSAKTGPGQPQHF; cdr3_nt: TGCAGTGCAAAGACAGGCCCCGGTCAGCCCCAGCATTTT
j_call: TRBJ2-1; d_call: TRBD2; v_call: TRBV3-1; clone_size: NA; cdr3_aa: CASSQDQTGTSGYNEQFF; cdr3_nt: TGTGCCAGCAGCCAAGATCAGACCGGGACTAGCGGTTACAATGAGCAGTTCTTC
j_call: TRBJ2-2; d_call: NA; v_call: TRBV6-2/TRBV6-3; clone_size: many; cdr3_aa: CASRKVRGSGELFF; cdr3_nt: TGTGCCAGCAGAAAAGTGAGGGGCAGCGGGGAGCTGTTTTTT
j_call: TRBJ2-1; d_call: TRBD2; v_call: TRBV5-6; clone_size: NA; cdr3_aa: CASSLVGGLAAYNEQFF; cdr3_nt: TGTGCCAGCAGCTTGGTTGGGGGACTAGCGGCGTACAATGAGCAGTTCTTC
j_call: TRBJ2-1; d_call: NA; v_call: TRBV7-9; clone_size: few; cdr3_aa: CASSRLGDGKHNEQFF; cdr3_nt: TGTGCCAGCAGCCGATTAGGGGACGGAAAGCACAATGAGCAGTTCTTC
j_call: TRBJ1-2; d_call: NA; v_call: TRBV5-1; clone_size: many; cdr3_aa: CASSLAEVGAKSHTF; cdr3_nt: TGCGCCAGCAGCTTGGCCGAGGTAGGGGCGAAAAGCCACACCTTC
j_call: TRBJ1-5; d_call: TRBD1; v_call: TRBV15; clone_size: many; cdr3_aa: CATSRGRDRELGSNQPQHF; cdr3_nt: TGTGCCACCAGCAGAGGCCGGGACAGGGAACTTGGCAGCAATCAGCCCCAGCATTTT
j_call: TRBJ2-5; d_call: TRBD2; v_call: TRBV6-1; clone_size: many; cdr3_aa: CASQRERQETQYF; cdr3_nt: TGTGCCTCCCAGCGGGAGAGACAAGAGACCCAGTACTTC
j_call: TRBJ2-1; d_call: NA; v_call: TRBV7-9; clone_size: many; cdr3_aa: CASSFMTLFPGTLLHGQFF; cdr3_nt: TGTGCCAGCAGCTTTATGACCCTTTTCCCCGGGACACTACTACATGGGCAGTTCTTC
j_call: TRBJ2-1; d_call: NA; v_call: TRBV18; clone_size: few; cdr3_aa: CASSREHGYNEQFF; cdr3_nt: TGTGCCAGCTCACGGGAGCACGGGTACAATGAGCAGTTCTTC
j_call: TRBJ2-7; d_call: NA; v_call: TRBV5-1; clone_size: NA; cdr3_aa: CASSLVPPDTYEQYF; cdr3_nt: TGCGCCAGCAGCTTGGTCCCCCCGGATACCTACGAGCAGTACTTC
j_call: TRBJ1-2; d_call: TRBD1; v_call: TRBV4-1; clone_size: many; cdr3_aa: CASSQAQGQGRGYTF; cdr3_nt: TGCGCCAGCAGCCAAGCCCAGGGACAGGGAAGAGGCTACACCTTC
j_call: TRBJ1-1; d_call: NA; v_call: TRBV18; clone_size: many; cdr3_aa: CASSPTGPTEAFF; cdr3_nt: TGTGCCAGCTCACCCACAGGTCCCACTGAAGCTTTCTTT
j_call: TRBJ1-2; d_call: NA; v_call: TRBV4-1; clone_size: many; cdr3_aa: CASSQGAQEYGYTF; cdr3_nt: TGCGCCAGCAGCCAAGGCGCGCAGGAGTATGGCTACACCTTC
j_call: TRBJ2-7; d_call: NA; v_call: TRBV18; clone_size: NA; cdr3_aa: CASSPYSTNEQYF; cdr3_nt: TGTGCCAGCTCACCCTACTCGACTAACGAGCAGTACTTC
j_call: TRBJ2-5; d_call: NA; v_call: TRBV24-1; clone_size: many; cdr3_aa: CATSDFRAGAYQETQYF; cdr3_nt: TGTGCCACCAGTGATTTTCGTGCCGGGGCTTACCAAGAGACCCAGTACTTC
j_call: TRBJ1-1; d_call: NA; v_call: TRBV11-2; clone_size: many; cdr3_aa: CASSRRTDTEAFF; cdr3_nt: TGTGCCAGCAGTCGCCGGACGGACACTGAAGCTTTCTTT
j_call: TRBJ2-7; d_call: NA; v_call: TRBV3-1; clone_size: NA; cdr3_aa: CASSQDFPGLDSYEQYF; cdr3_nt: TGTGCCAGCAGCCAAGATTTCCCGGGCTTGGATTCCTACGAGCAGTACTTC
j_call: TRBJ1-5; d_call: NA; v_call: TRBV7-2; clone_size: NA; cdr3_aa: CASSLGRQQPQHF; cdr3_nt: TGTGCCAGCAGCTTAGGGAGGCAGCAGCCCCAGCATTTT